These 32 T cell receptor beta chains came from one sample sequenced in a study of shared clonotypes between healthy human individuals. As defined, naive CD8 cells were CD45RO-negative and positively selected for CCR7, with terminally differentiated effector memory CD45RA+ cells excluded. Sequencing used immunoSEQ multiplex PCR; TCRdb keeps in-frame clones, though not all of them. The sample shows 550,000 to 750,000 clones, less than 97% of them seen only once. Sequencing was carried out using naive CD8+ T cells sorted from blood. Source of these receptors: a woman aged 25 to 39 in good health.

The rearrangement uses TRBV5-1 and TRBJ2-3; 8 positions agree with TRBD1. CDR3 length: 15 amino acids. CDR1 and CDR2 from the germline V gene are SGHRS and YFSETQ. The V segment lost 6 bases and the J segment 3 bases; nucleotides outside the gene matches: 9. CDR3 nucleotide sequence: TGCGCCAGCAAACCTCGGACAGGGCAGACAGATACGCAGTATTTT. This translates into CASKPRTGQTDTQYF.

The chain uses TRBV4-1 and TRBJ2-7, with 11 nucleotides matching TRBD2. CDR3 length: 16 amino acids. Germline-derived CDR1 and CDR2 are MGHRA and YSYEKL. The junction had 5 bases not matched to a gene; V was cut back by 0 bases and J by 4 bases. CDR3 coding DNA: TGCGCCAGCAGCCAAGAACCACTAGCGGGAGTATACGAGCAGTACTTC. It codes for CASSQEPLAGVYEQYF.

The chain couples TRBV11-2 to TRBJ2-1; perhaps D is TRBD1 or TRBD2 (5 bases each). Trimming pared 3 bases from V and 6 bases from J, leaving 12 bases between. The CDR3 spans 14 residues. Germline-derived CDR1 and CDR2 are SGHAT and FQNNGV. CDR3 DNA sequence: TGTGCCAGCAGCTTGAGTTTTGGGGGCAATGAGCAGTTCTTC. Translated: CASSLSFGGNEQFF.

The chain combines TRBV13 with TRBJ2-5; D perhaps matches TRBD1 (6 bases). The better agreement between TRBJ2-7 and the DNA end casts doubt on the J call. The CDR3 has 15 residues. Germline V lookup: CDR1 PRHDT, CDR2 FYEKMQ (reference sequence). Here the CDR3 reads CASSLRGMGHYEQYF. CDR3 nucleotide sequence: TGTGCCAGCAGCTTAAGGGGGATGGGGCACTACGAGCAGTACTTC.

This sequence joins TRBV5-1 and TRBJ2-2, with D unresolved. V was trimmed by 4 bases and J by 0 bases, leaving 13 bases between them. This CDR3 comprises 16 residues. CDR1 is SGHRS, CDR2 YFSETQ, per germline. The CDR3 sequence: CASSMATVTNTGELFF. CDR3 coding DNA: TGCGCCAGCAGCATGGCAACAGTGACGAACACCGGGGAGCTGTTTTTT.

The chain carries TRBV2 and TRBJ2-2, with a possible D match to TRBD2 (5 bases). CDR1 is SNHLY and CDR2 is FYNNEI in the germline V gene. The V gene lost 0 bases and the J gene lost 6 bases, with 14 bases spanning the gap. The CDR3 sequence is 16 residues long. The CDR3 loop is CASSEALPSRPGELFF. In DNA, the CDR3 is TGTGCCAGCAGTGAAGCGCTTCCTAGCAGGCCCGGGGAGCTGTTTTTT.

In nucleotides, the CDR3 is TGTGCCATCGGCTCGCCAGACAGGGCCACCTCGTCGGGGGAGCAGTACTTC. Translated: CAIGSPDRATSSGEQYF. The chain joins TRBV10-3 to TRBJ2-7; TRBD1 matches 7 bases. Per germline, CDR1 ENHRY and CDR2 SYGVKD. V was pared by 8 bases and J by 7 bases, with 23 bases of the junction left unmatched. CDR3 length: 17 amino acids.

The chain carries TRBV19 and TRBJ2-1, with TRBD2 matching 8 bases. Germline lookup yields CDR1 LNHDA and CDR2 SQIVND (reference sequence). V shed 3 bases and J 8 bases; nucleotides not matched to a gene: 3. The CDR3 covers 13 residues. CDR3 sequence (DNA): TGTGCCAGTAGTATCGGGAGGGCCCATGAGCAGTTCTTC. Its protein is CASSIGRAHEQFF.

This chain connects TRBV28 to TRBJ2-1, with D possibly matching TRBD1 (5 bases). The germline V gene has CDR1 MDHEN and CDR2 SYDVKM. The CDR3 totals 15 residues. V shed 2 bases and J shed 2 bases, with 10 bases lying between them. CDR3 sequence reads: CASSLRDRPYNEQFF. Here the CDR3 DNA reads TGTGCCAGCAGTTTAAGAGACAGACCCTACAATGAGCAGTTCTTC.

The chain has TRBV7-8 and TRBJ2-3, with 7 positions matching TRBD1. Germline V gene data show CDR1 as SGHVS and CDR2 as FQNEAQ. CDR3 length: 15 residues. Unmatched junction bases numbered 7, after V lost 5 bases and J lost 2 bases. The CDR3: CASSPTGKFTDTQYF. CDR3 nucleotide sequence: TGTGCCAGCAGCCCGACAGGGAAATTCACAGATACGCAGTATTTT.

The chain joins TRBV5-1 to TRBJ2-3; no firm D call. The V gene's germline CDR1 is SGHRS and CDR2 YFSETQ. The CDR3 has 15 amino acids. V lost 4 bases and J 0 bases, leaving 12 bases between the germline ends. The CDR3: CASSPTTYSTDTQYF. CDR3 bases: TGCGCCAGCAGCCCCACGACTTATAGCACAGATACGCAGTATTTT.

The rearrangement joins TRBV5-4 to TRBJ1-1, with no clear D. In germline, CDR1 is SGHNT, CDR2 YYREEE (reference sequence). The CDR3 has 14 amino acids. V shed 0 bases and J shed 4 bases, with 10 bases lying between them. The chain's CDR3 is CASSLAEATTEAFF. Here the CDR3 DNA reads TGTGCCAGCAGCTTGGCCGAGGCGACCACTGAAGCTTTCTTT.

The chain couples TRBV19 to TRBJ2-7, with 7 bases lining up with TRBD1. Trimming took 5 bases from V and 3 from J; bases not matched to a gene: 7. The CDR3 is 14 amino acids. From germline, CDR1 is LNHDA and CDR2 SQIVND (reference sequence). The CDR3 sequence is CASSARDRLYEQYF. DNA for the CDR3: TGTGCCAGTAGTGCCCGGGACAGACTCTACGAGCAGTACTTC.

The gene calls are TRBV7-6 and TRBJ2-2; D ambiguous. The germline V gene encodes CDR1 SGHVS and CDR2 FNYEAQ. The V and J ends lost 7 bases and 1 base respectively, with 4 bases between them. The CDR3 covers 12 residues. CDR3 loop: CASTWNTGELFF. In DNA form, the CDR3 reads TGTGCCAGCACCTGGAACACCGGGGAGCTGTTTTTT.

The chain links TRBV30 to TRBJ2-7; TRBD2 matches at 8 bases. This CDR3 comprises 15 residues. Germline V lookup: CDR1 GTSNPN, CDR2 SVGIG (reference sequence). The ends lost 2 bases at V and 3 bases at J; junction bases unmatched: 9. Here the CDR3 DNA reads TGTGCCTGGAGTCCGGGACTAGGACTACTCTACGAGCAGTACTTC. Its protein is CAWSPGLGLLYEQYF.

This clone appeared once. J is TRBJ2-1 and V is TRBV29-1; D is uncertain. The germline gives CDR1 SQVTM, CDR2 ANQGSEA. Between the trimmed V and J ends, which lost 5 bases and 4 bases, there was a span of 18 bases. The CDR3 length is 15 residues. The chain's CDR3 is CSVFPPNSGYNEQFF. CDR3 nucleotides: TGCAGCGTTTTTCCACCTAATTCGGGTTACAATGAGCAGTTCTTC.

The chain carries TRBV28 and TRBJ2-1, with 9 bases aligning to TRBD1. The CDR3 is made up of 15 amino acids. The germline CDR1 and CDR2 sequences are MDHEN and SYDVKM. Trimming took 7 bases from V and 2 from J; bases not matched to a gene: 6. The CDR3, as DNA: TGTGCCAGCACCTTAGGACAGGGGCCCTACAATGAGCAGTTCTTC. It is translated as CASTLGQGPYNEQFF. The complete variable domain, with remaining parts taken from reference TRBV28 and TRBJ2-1, reads DVKVTQSSRYLVKRTGEKVFLECVQDMDHENMFWYRQDPGLGLRLIYFSYDVKMKEKGDIPEGYSVSREKKERFSLILESASTNQTSMYLCASTLGQGPYNEQFFGPGTRLTVL.

This clone has more than one count but fewer than ten. The chain is built from TRBV4-1 and TRBJ1-5, with 7 bases fitting TRBD1. CDR1 MGHRA and CDR2 YSYEKL come from the germline V gene. The CDR3 has 15 residues. Trimming took 5 bases from V and 6 from J; bases not matched to a gene: 10. CDR3 bases: TGCGCCAGCAGCTGGGCGACAGGGCAGGGTCAGCCCCAGCATTTT. Protein sequence: CASSWATGQGQPQHF.

The chain combines TRBV2 with TRBJ1-5; no clear D. V lost 6 bases and J 5 bases, leaving 8 bases between the germline ends. The CDR3 runs 12 residues. CDR1 and CDR2 from the germline V gene are SNHLY and FYNNEI. The CDR3 here is CASRYIDQPQHF. In nucleotides, the CDR3 is TGTGCCAGCAGGTATATAGATCAGCCCCAGCATTTT.

The V gene is TRBV27, the J gene TRBJ1-1, with D uncertain. This CDR3 has 14 amino acids. The V gene's germline CDR1 is MNHEY and CDR2 SMNVEV (reference sequence). The ends were cut back, 6 bases at V and 5 bases at J, with 16 bases in the middle. DNA for the CDR3: TGTGCCAGCAGCCTGACTCCCCCGTGGACTGAAGCTTTCTTT. Its translation: CASSLTPPWTEAFF.

Worth noting for this clone: Other DNA sequences in the same sample also yield this CDR3. This chain links TRBV9 with TRBJ2-3; D is unclear. V was pared by 3 bases and J by 4 bases, with 3 bases between. The CDR3 runs 11 residues. The germline V gene encodes CDR1 SGDLS and CDR2 YYNGEE. DNA of the CDR3: TGTGCCAGCAGCGAGTCAGATACGCAGTATTTT. Translation: CASSESDTQYF.

Only one count was recorded for this clone. The rearrangement uses TRBV7-9 and TRBJ2-7; no firm D call. The germline V gene encodes CDR1 SEHNR and CDR2 FQNEAQ (reference sequence). V was clipped by 3 bases and J by 2 bases, with 8 bases between them. This CDR3 has 13 amino acids. The CDR3, as DNA: TGTGCCAGCAGCTTTGGCGGCGCCTACGAGCAGTACTTC. Its protein is CASSFGGAYEQYF.

This chain uses TRBV7-8 with TRBJ1-1; D call uncertain. Germline V gene lookup returns CDR1 SGHVS and CDR2 FQNEAQ. The CDR3 has 16 amino acids. With 1 base removed from V and 1 base from J, the gap between germline ends came to 13 bases. CDR3 coding DNA: TGTGCCAGCAGCTTAGGGGCAACATTAGGGAACACTGAAGCTTTCTTT. Translated: CASSLGATLGNTEAFF. Together with reference TRBV7-8 and TRBJ1-1, the CDR3 gives the full variable domain: GAGVSQSPRYKVAKRGQDVALRCDPISGHVSLFWYQQALGQGPEFLTYFQNEAQLDKSGLPSDRFFAERPEGSVSTLKIQRTQQEDSAVYLCASSLGATLGNTEAFFGQGTRLTVV.

This chain links TRBV11-3 with TRBJ2-1; 9 nucleotides agree with TRBD1. This CDR3 is built from 15 residues. V lost 5 bases to trimming and J lost 5 bases; unmatched junction nucleotides: 7. CDR1 is SGHNT and CDR2 is YENEEA in the germline V gene. Written as DNA, the CDR3 is TGTGCCAGCAGCCTGACAGGGGGATCCGACAATGAGCAGTTCTTC. It yields the protein CASSLTGGSDNEQFF.

The rearrangement uses TRBV5-4 and TRBJ2-7; no clear D. The CDR3 contains 15 residues. Trimming removed 4 bases at V and 0 bases at J, with 14 bases between. Germline V gene lookup returns CDR1 SGHNT and CDR2 YYREEE (reference sequence). The CDR3 nucleotides are TGTGCCAGCAGCCACGGCGGATTAGGCTCCTACGAGCAGTACTTC. This gives the protein CASSHGGLGSYEQYF.

The chain has TRBV21-1 and TRBJ2-3; TRBD2 is the table's D call, not checked against the DNA. TRBV21-1 is noted as a pseudogene. This CDR3 has 13 residues. CDR3 sequence reads: CASSGGLTDTQYF. CDR3 nucleotides: TGTGCCAGCAGCGGCGGGTTGACAGATACGCAGTATTTT.

The CDR3 loop reads CASSRWGNQPQHF. The DNA for the CDR3 is TGTGCCAGCAGTCGTTGGGGGAATCAGCCCCAGCATTTT. The V call is TRBV28, the J call TRBJ1-5; maybe TRBD1 (5 bases). V was trimmed by 5 bases and J by 4 bases, leaving 9 bases between them. Germline assignment: CDR1 MDHEN and CDR2 SYDVKM. The length of the CDR3 is 13 residues.

The genes are TRBV19 and TRBJ1-4, with TRBD1 matching 8 bases. CDR3 length: 17 residues. Trimming took 7 bases from V and 8 from J; bases not matched to a gene: 18. The germline gives CDR1 LNHDA, CDR2 SQIVND (reference sequence). DNA of the CDR3: TGTGCCAGTACCGCCGCTTTGGGACAGGTTCTTTTGGAAAAACTGTTTTTT. Its protein product is CASTAALGQVLLEKLFF.

The genes are TRBV18 and TRBJ1-5; D ambiguous. The CDR3 covers 12 residues. The V gene lost 6 bases and the J gene lost 7 bases, with 10 bases spanning the gap. Germline CDR1 KGHSH, CDR2 LQKENI. The CDR3 region is CASSSKGQPQHF. CDR3 DNA sequence: TGTGCCAGCTCGAGTAAGGGACAGCCCCAGCATTTT.

The chain employs TRBV5-8 and TRBJ2-1; 9 nucleotides align to TRBD1. V shed 0 bases, J shed 6 bases, and the junction held 4 bases outside the gene matches. Germline CDR1 is SGHTS and CDR2 is YDEGEE. The CDR3 has 15 residues. As DNA, the CDR3 is TGTGCCAGCAGCTTGGACAGGGGGCAAGTCAATGAGCAGTTCTTC. Protein product: CASSLDRGQVNEQFF.

The gene calls are TRBV5-5 and TRBJ2-7, with TRBD1 matching over 7 bases. The V segment lost 6 bases and the J segment 10 bases; nucleotides outside the gene matches: 4. Germline CDR1 SGHKS, CDR2 YYEKEE (reference sequence). This CDR3 contains 10 residues. The CDR3: CASTGQTQYF. CDR3 in DNA: TGTGCCAGCACGGGACAGACACAGTACTTC.

The chain employs TRBV7-9 and TRBJ2-7; weak D call: TRBD2 (6 bases). Trimming removed 3 bases at V and 4 bases at J, with 7 bases between. CDR1 is SEHNR, CDR2 FQNEAQ, per germline (reference sequence). CDR3 length: 12 amino acids. The CDR3 sequence: CASSFSGYEQYF. For the CDR3, the DNA is TGTGCCAGCAGCTTTAGCGGATACGAGCAGTACTTC.